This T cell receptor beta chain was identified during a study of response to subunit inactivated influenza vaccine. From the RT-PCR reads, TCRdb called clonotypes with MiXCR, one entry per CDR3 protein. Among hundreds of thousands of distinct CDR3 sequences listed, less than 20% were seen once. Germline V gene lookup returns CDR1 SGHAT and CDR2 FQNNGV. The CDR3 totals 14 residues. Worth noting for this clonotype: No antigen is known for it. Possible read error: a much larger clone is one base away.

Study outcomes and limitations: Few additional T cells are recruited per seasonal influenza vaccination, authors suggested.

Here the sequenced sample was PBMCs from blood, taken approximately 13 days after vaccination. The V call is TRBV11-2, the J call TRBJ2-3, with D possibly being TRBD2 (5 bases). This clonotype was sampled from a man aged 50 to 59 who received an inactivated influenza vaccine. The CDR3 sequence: CACSLLGPEDTQYF. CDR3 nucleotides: TGTGCCTGCAGCTTACTAGGACCAGAAGATACGCAGTATTTT.